The 4 T cell receptor beta chains in this list originate from one sample, sequenced in a study of blood T cell repertoires in COVID-19. Data came from immunoSEQ multiplex PCR; TCRdb stores just in-frame clones and leaves some out. The sample contains 100,000 to 150,000 clones, more than 75% of which appear only once. The sample consisted of peripheral blood. The receptors shown here come from a man in his fifties or sixties with acute or convalescent COVID-19.

The chain combines TRBV6-5 with TRBJ2-1, with 7 bases matching TRBD2. CDR1 is MNHEY and CDR2 is SVGAGI in the germline V gene. The CDR3 is 16 residues long. V shed 3 bases, J shed 0 bases, and the junction held 5 bases outside the gene matches. The DNA of the CDR3 is TGTGCCAGCAGTTATACTAGCGCGAGCTCCTACAATGAGCAGTTCTTC. Its translation is CASSYTSASSYNEQFF.

The sample holds one count of this clone. J is TRBJ1-3 and V is TRBV5-4; D is perhaps TRBD1 (5 bases). This CDR3 has 14 amino acids. Germline CDR1 SGHNT, CDR2 YYREEE (reference sequence). V dropped 3 bases and J dropped 4 bases, with 11 bases sitting between them. The CDR3 protein is CASSSPGEGNTIYF. The CDR3 DNA sequence: TGTGCCAGCAGCTCTCCGGGGGAGGGAAACACCATATATTTT. Complete variable domain (other parts from reference TRBV5-4 and TRBJ1-3): ETGVTQSPTHLIKTRGQQVTLRCSSQSGHNTVSWYQQALGQGPQFIFQYYREEENGRGNFPPRFSGLQFPNYSSELNVNALELDDSALYLCASSSPGEGNTIYFGEGSWLTVV.

This clone was seen more than once but under ten times. The CDR3: CASSIALDRGDGYTF. In DNA, the CDR3 is TGTGCCAGTAGTATAGCCCTGGACAGGGGGGATGGCTACACCTTC. The chain has TRBV19 and TRBJ1-2, with TRBD1 matching 10 bases. Unmatched junction bases numbered 5, after V lost 1 base and J lost 6 bases. There are 15 residues in the CDR3. Germline V lookup: CDR1 LNHDA, CDR2 SQIVND (reference sequence).

J is TRBJ2-3 and V is TRBV12-3 or TRBV12-4; D ambiguous. The V gene lost 5 bases and the J gene lost 11 bases, with 11 bases spanning the gap. CDR3 length: 11 residues. This chain's CDR3 is CASSVGLGQYF. The CDR3 bases are TGTGCCAGCAGTGTTGGGCTTGGGCAGTATTTT.